This TCR beta chain was recorded in a study of CD8+CD57+ T cells in acquired aplastic anemia. Study at large: An average of approximately 3.2 ug of DNA was obtained from sorted CD4+ and CD8+ cells. There were approximately 9.9 million reads, on average, for CD4+ cells from healthy donors. Study-level points and caveats: A significant difference in CD8+ Simpson's diversity between patients and controls was not found.

Per the germline V gene, CDR1 is SGHRS and CDR2 is YFSETQ. The CDR3 has 13 residues. V was clipped by 4 bases and J by 1 base, with 8 bases between them. This clonotype occurred many times. The antigen remains undetermined. Genomic DNA served as template for TCR beta VDJ and CDR3 profiling. TCRdb re-called the reads with MiXCR, one entry per CDR3 protein. The sample shows 200,000 to 250,000 distinct CDR3 sequences, about 37% of them seen only once. The rearrangement links TRBV5-1 to TRBJ1-1; tentatively, D is TRBD1 (6 bases). This receptor was obtained from a human donor in good health, serving as a control. The sequencing input was sorted CD4+, CD8+, or CD8+CD57+ T cells (not recorded which) from PBMCs. The CDR3 region is CASSKQGNTEAFF. The CDR3 coding sequence is TGCGCCAGCAGCAAACAGGGGAACACTGAAGCTTTCTTT.